These 30 T cell receptor beta chains were sequenced from one sample in a study of blood T cell repertoires in COVID-19. TCRdb's table, derived via immunoSEQ multiplex PCR, lists solely in-frame clones and lacks some. The sample has 70,000 or so clones; approximately 89% are singletons. The sequencing sample was made of peripheral blood. The source of these receptors is a human donor in a cohort sampled during active COVID-19.

The chain recombines TRBV6-2 or TRBV6-3 with TRBJ2-7; D gene unclear. Per the germline V gene, CDR1 is MNHEY and CDR2 is SVGEGT. Trimming stripped 5 bases from V and 0 bases from J, with 11 bases between. The CDR3 loop spans 14 amino acids. The CDR3 region is CASSRDSSSYEQYF. DNA for the CDR3: TGTGCCAGCAGTCGAGACTCGAGCTCCTACGAGCAGTACTTC.

V usage is TRBV7-3 and J usage is TRBJ2-1; 7 bases match TRBD1. V dropped 4 bases and J dropped 5; count of bases not matched to a gene: 5. Germline-derived CDR1 and CDR2 are SGHTA and FQGTGA. The length of the CDR3 is 14 residues. CDR3 coding DNA: TGTGCCAGCAGCTCCCCGGACAGGAACAATGAGCAGTTCTTC. Residues: CASSSPDRNNEQFF.

V and J are TRBV7-2 and TRBJ2-7; perhaps TRBD1 as D (5 bases). CDR1 and CDR2 (germline): SGHTA, FQGNSA. V gave up 3 bases and J gave up 0 bases, with 12 bases separating them. This CDR3 has 15 amino acids. The CDR3 is CASSFRDSSSYEQYF. The CDR3 nucleotides read TGTGCCAGCAGCTTTCGAGACAGTAGCTCCTACGAGCAGTACTTC.

The V call is TRBV29-1, the J call TRBJ1-2; possibly TRBD1 for D (5 bases). Trimming cost V 2 bases and J 1 base, with 8 bases left between them. Germline V gene sequence: CDR1 SQVTM, CDR2 ANQGSEA. The CDR3 has 13 amino acids. The CDR3 DNA sequence: TGCAGCGTTGAATCGGGGGGTAACTATGGCTACACCTTC. Translation gives CSVESGGNYGYTF.

This chain connects TRBV28 to TRBJ2-7, with TRBD2 identical over 12 bases. CDR3 size: 14 residues. Germline loops: CDR1 MDHEN, CDR2 SYDVKM. The J segment lost 4 bases and the V segment lost 6 bases, leaving 4 bases of the junction unmatched. CDR3 residues: CASRGTSGPYEQYF. Written as DNA, the CDR3 is TGTGCCAGCAGGGGGACTAGCGGGCCTTACGAGCAGTACTTC. Based on the CDR3 plus reference TRBV28 and TRBJ2-7, the full variable domain is DVKVTQSSRYLVKRTGEKVFLECVQDMDHENMFWYRQDPGLGLRLIYFSYDVKMKEKGDIPEGYSVSREKKERFSLILESASTNQTSMYLCASRGTSGPYEQYFGPGTRLTVT.

The chain couples TRBV19 to TRBJ1-5; D is possibly TRBD1 (5 bases). Trimming stripped 9 bases from V and 0 bases from J, with 15 bases between. Germline V gives CDR1 LNHDA, CDR2 SQIVND (reference sequence). The CDR3 consists of 15 residues. CDR3 coding DNA: TGTGCCAGCCAATCCCAGGGCAATAGCAATCAGCCCCAGCATTTT. This translates into CASQSQGNSNQPQHF. The variable domain in full, with the rest retrieved from reference TRBV19 and TRBJ1-5, is DGGITQSPKYLFRKEGQNVTLSCEQNLNHDAMYWYRQDPGQGLRLIYYSQIVNDFQKGDIAEGYSVSREKKESFPLTVTSAQKNPTAFYLCASQSQGNSNQPQHFGDGTRLSIL.

This chain links TRBV6-2 or TRBV6-3 with TRBJ2-3; 9 bases line up with TRBD2. V gave up 2 bases and J gave up 3 bases; unmatched junction bases: 9. The CDR3 is made up of 17 amino acids. The V gene's germline CDR1 is MNHEY and CDR2 SVGEGT. The CDR3 DNA sequence: TGTGCCAGCAGTTACCCACCAAGCGCGGGGGGGACAGATACGCAGTATTTT. Translation gives CASSYPPSAGGTDTQYF.

J is TRBJ1-2 and V is TRBV28; maybe TRBD1 (5 bases). The germline V gene has CDR1 MDHEN and CDR2 SYDVKM. This CDR3 comprises 14 residues. The V and J ends lost 5 bases and 7 bases respectively, with 17 bases between them. CDR3 sequence: CASSDLSGKGGYTF. Here the CDR3 DNA reads TGTGCCAGCAGTGATTTATCAGGGAAGGGTGGCTACACCTTC.

This clone was detected once. This sequence joins TRBV5-1 and TRBJ2-3; D perhaps matches TRBD1 (6 bases). Per germline, CDR1 SGHRS and CDR2 YFSETQ. The CDR3 spans 15 residues. V was shortened by 4 bases and J by 0 bases, with 12 bases between the two germline ends. As DNA, the CDR3 is TGCGCCAGCAGCGCCGGACAGATCAGCACAGATACGCAGTATTTT. Translated, it gives CASSAGQISTDTQYF.

This chain joins TRBV6-5 and TRBJ1-1; 7 bases match TRBD1. The CDR3 sequence is 11 residues long. Germline trimming cut 9 bases from V and 6 bases from J; bases unmatched to any gene: 4. The germline CDR1 and CDR2 sequences are MNHEY and SVGAGI. The CDR3 spells CASWTGSEAFF. CDR3 bases: TGTGCCAGTTGGACAGGCTCTGAAGCTTTCTTT.

This clone was recorded once. V usage is TRBV7-2 and J usage is TRBJ2-7; 8 bases map to TRBD1. The CDR3 length is 15 residues. Per the germline V gene, CDR1 is SGHTA and CDR2 is FQGNSA. V trimming: 4 bases; J trimming: 3 bases; junction bases outside the gene matches: 8. CDR3 nucleotides: TGTGCCAGCAGCTCCCACCGGGACAGGTTCTACGAGCAGTACTTC. Its translation is CASSSHRDRFYEQYF.

The chain is built from TRBV28 and TRBJ2-5; 13 nucleotides match TRBD2. The CDR3 consists of 18 residues. Trimming cost V 6 bases and J 8 bases; bases outside gene matches: 18. Germline CDR1 is MDHEN and CDR2 is SYDVKM. CDR3 nucleotide sequence: TGTGCCAGCAGCGATTCCGGACTAGCGGGAGCCCCGTACAGCACCCAGTACTTC. It yields the protein CASSDSGLAGAPYSTQYF. The full variable domain, rest sourced from reference TRBV28 and TRBJ2-5, is DVKVTQSSRYLVKRTGEKVFLECVQDMDHENMFWYRQDPGLGLRLIYFSYDVKMKEKGDIPEGYSVSREKKERFSLILESASTNQTSMYLCASSDSGLAGAPYSTQYFGPGTRLLVL.

V gene TRBV11-2 combines with J gene TRBJ1-6; TRBD1 agrees at 10 bases. The CDR3 loop spans 19 amino acids. V trimming: 1 base; J trimming: 4 bases; junction bases outside the gene matches: 10. The germline CDR1 and CDR2 sequences are SGHAT and FQNNGV. The CDR3 bases are TGTGCCAGCAGCTTAGGGCCTCAGGACAGGGGGGTTTATAATTCACCCCTCCACTTT. This encodes CASSLGPQDRGVYNSPLHF.

V and J are TRBV11-2 and TRBJ1-2, with 11 bases aligning to TRBD1. With 5 bases clipped from V and 4 bases from J, the junction kept 18 bases outside the gene matches. This CDR3 has 19 amino acids. Germline V gene sequence: CDR1 SGHAT, CDR2 FQNNGV. DNA for the CDR3: TGTGCCAGCAGCCGAAGAGCGACCGGGACAGGGGGATTAGGCTATGGCTACACCTTC. Translated: CASSRRATGTGGLGYGYTF.

The V call is TRBV7-3, the J call TRBJ2-5; 7 bases are a match to TRBD1. The trim removed 4 bases at V and 2 bases at J, leaving 7 bases unmatched. From germline, CDR1 is SGHTA and CDR2 FQGTGA. CDR3 size: 15 residues. The chain's CDR3 is CASSWTGGGQETQYF. The CDR3 DNA sequence: TGTGCCAGCAGCTGGACAGGTGGGGGACAAGAGACCCAGTACTTC. Full variable domain (outside the CDR3, taken from reference TRBV7-3 and TRBJ2-5): GAGVSQTPSNKVTEKGKYVELRCDPISGHTALYWYRQSLGQGPEFLIYFQGTGAADDSGLPNDRFFAVRPEGSVSTLKIQRTERGDSAVYLCASSWTGGGQETQYFGPGTRLLVL.

J is TRBJ1-1 and V is TRBV2; D not certain. CDR3 size: 16 residues. Germline-derived CDR1 and CDR2 are SNHLY and FYNNEI. The V and J ends lost 2 bases and 0 bases respectively, with 13 bases between them. CDR3 coding DNA: TGTGCCAGCAGTGAACCGGGATGGTCCCTGAACACTGAAGCTTTCTTT. Protein product: CASSEPGWSLNTEAFF.

This chain links TRBV18 with TRBJ1-4; the D is unclear. The CDR3 length is 13 residues. Trimming removed 2 bases from V and 8 bases from J, with 9 bases in between. Germline V gene data show CDR1 as KGHSH and CDR2 as LQKENI. The CDR3 loop is CASSPAEGEKLFF. The CDR3 region has the DNA TGTGCCAGCTCACCAGCGGAGGGAGAAAAACTGTTTTTT.

V gene TRBV28 combines with J gene TRBJ2-7, with D possibly matching TRBD2 (5 bases). The CDR3 spans 15 residues. Germline V gene lookup returns CDR1 MDHEN and CDR2 SYDVKM. The germline V and J ends were trimmed by 7 bases and 0 bases, with 16 bases remaining between them. The CDR3 DNA reads TGTGCCAGCACCTCGCCCCTGGAGGACTCCTACGAGCAGTACTTC. This translates into CASTSPLEDSYEQYF.

The chain employs TRBV5-1 and TRBJ1-1; D is possibly TRBD1 (5 bases). Per the germline V gene, CDR1 is SGHRS and CDR2 is YFSETQ. The ends were cut back, 3 bases at V and 3 bases at J, with 12 bases in the middle. The CDR3 totals 14 residues. The DNA of the CDR3 is TGCGCCAGCAGCTCGGCTTCGGGGGACACTGAAGCTTTCTTT. This gives the protein CASSSASGDTEAFF.

In this sample, this clone turned up a few times. The gene calls are TRBV7-3 and TRBJ2-7; D possibly corresponds to TRBD1 (6 bases). The CDR3 covers 14 residues. Deletions cut 2 bases from V and 1 base from J, with 9 bases between. Looked up from germline, CDR1 is SGHTA and CDR2 is FQGTGA. CDR3 sequence (DNA): TGTGCCAGCAGCTTACAGGGGCGATCCTACGAGCAGTACTTC. It encodes CASSLQGRSYEQYF.

The chain employs TRBV7-2 and TRBJ1-1; D gene ambiguous. Trimming took 3 bases from V and 1 from J, leaving 9 bases between them. The CDR3 spans 14 residues. The germline CDR1 and CDR2 sequences are SGHTA and FQGNSA. In nucleotides, the CDR3 is TGTGCCAGCAGCTTTCACGTCGGGAACACTGAAGCTTTCTTT. Protein sequence: CASSFHVGNTEAFF.

The rearrangement links TRBV7-9 to TRBJ2-7; TRBD1 is a possible D gene (5 bases). V was trimmed by 5 bases and J by 0 bases, leaving 17 bases between them. Germline CDR1 and CDR2: SEHNR and FQNEAQ (reference sequence). There are 16 residues in the CDR3. The CDR3 region has the DNA TGTGCCAGCAGCCCCGACCCCGACAGCAGCTCCTACGAGCAGTACTTC. This codes for CASSPDPDSSSYEQYF.

The rearrangement links TRBV5-1 to TRBJ1-6, with TRBD1 matching over 8 bases. This CDR3 contains 16 residues. The V and J ends lost 3 bases and 5 bases, in that order; junction bases with no gene match: 7. Germline V gene lookup returns CDR1 SGHRS and CDR2 YFSETQ. In nucleotides, the CDR3 is TGCGCCAGCAGCTCAACCCCGGACAGGGATAATTCACCCCTCCACTTT. Its translation is CASSSTPDRDNSPLHF. Full variable domain (remainder filled in from reference TRBV5-1 and TRBJ1-6): KAGVTQTPRYLIKTRGQQVTLSCSPISGHRSVSWYQQTPGQGLQFLFEYFSETQRNKGNFPGRFSGRQFSNSRSEMNVSTLELGDSALYLCASSSTPDRDNSPLHFGNGTRLTVT.

J is TRBJ1-4 and V is TRBV2; maybe TRBD1 (5 bases). Trimming removed 6 bases from V and 5 bases from J, with 10 bases in between. CDR3 length: 13 amino acids. The germline gives CDR1 SNHLY, CDR2 FYNNEI. The CDR3 protein is CASRQDVNEKLFF. In DNA, the CDR3 is TGTGCCAGCAGACAGGATGTGAATGAAAAACTGTTTTTT.

This chain connects TRBV5-3 to TRBJ1-1; the D gene is possibly TRBD1 (5 bases). TRBV5-3 is identified as an open reading frame with a role that is uncertain. The CDR3 runs to 13 residues. V shed 4 bases and J shed 6 bases, with 13 bases lying between them. The CDR3 sequence: CARSGTGRAEAFF. CDR3 nucleotides: TGTGCCAGAAGCGGGACTGGGAGGGCTGAAGCTTTCTTT.

This chain connects TRBV11-2 to TRBJ1-2; the D gene is possibly TRBD1 (6 bases). V lost 4 bases and J 5 bases, leaving 26 bases between the germline ends. Germline-derived CDR1 and CDR2 are SGHAT and FQNNGV. This CDR3 is 18 amino acids long. CDR3 in amino acids: CASSSTRTDHSVPYGYTF. The CDR3 DNA sequence: TGTGCCAGCAGCTCAACACGGACAGACCACTCAGTCCCGTATGGCTACACCTTC.

The chain carries TRBV28 and TRBJ2-7; TRBD2 matches 11 bases. The CDR3 extends over 16 amino acids. The germline CDR1 and CDR2 sequences are MDHEN and SYDVKM. V was pared by 6 bases and J by 0 bases, with 7 bases of the junction left unmatched. CDR3 sequence: CASSWEGLADSYEQYF. The CDR3 bases are TGTGCCAGCAGCTGGGAGGGACTAGCGGACTCCTACGAGCAGTACTTC.

The chain joins TRBV15 to TRBJ2-3, with a tentative D call TRBD1 (5 bases). CDR1 is LNHNV, CDR2 YYDKDF, per germline (reference sequence). Trimming shortened V by 5 bases and J by 2 bases, and 8 bases separated the two germline ends. The CDR3 runs 13 residues. CDR3 nucleotide sequence: TGTGCCACCAGCCGACAGCCCACAGATACGCAGTATTTT. This encodes CATSRQPTDTQYF.

The chain combines TRBV4-1 with TRBJ1-5; perhaps TRBD1 as D (5 bases). CDR3 length equals 18 residues. V was pared by 0 bases and J by 6 bases, with 21 bases between. The germline V gene has CDR1 MGHRA and CDR2 YSYEKL. The CDR3 DNA follows: TGCGCCAGCAGCCAAGACGGCGGTAGGGGAACTTTGGGTCAGCCCCAGCATTTT. This sequence encodes CASSQDGGRGTLGQPQHF.

V is TRBV7-2 and J is TRBJ2-7; 8 bases line up with TRBD2. The CDR3 length is 15 residues. After removal of 5 bases from V and 2 bases from J, the junction contained 8 bases not matched to a gene. CDR1 is SGHTA and CDR2 is FQGNSA in the germline V gene. CDR3 DNA sequence: TGTGCCAGCAGCCCGGTGCGGGGGGCGACCTACGAGCAGTACTTC. Translation gives CASSPVRGATYEQYF. The full variable domain, with the rest looked up from reference TRBV7-2 and TRBJ2-7, is GAGVSQSPSNKVTEKGKDVELRCDPISGHTALYWYRQSLGQGLEFLIYFQGNSAPDKSGLPSDRFSAERTGGSVSTLTIQRTQQEDSAVYLCASSPVRGATYEQYFGPGTRLTVT.